This TCR beta chain was identified during a study of regulatory T cells in long-lasting Graves disease (dated by TCRdb to the early 2020s). Some background on the complete study: Persistent Graves' disease was defined as persistently positive TSH receptor autoantibodies together with antithyroid drug treatment for over 5 years. Peripheral blood TCR sequencing and RNA sequencing compared persistent Graves' disease patients with newly diagnosed Graves' disease patients. The study was conducted in China and was registered as a clinical trial. TCR sequencing covered some 13 persistent and roughly 20 newly diagnosed Graves' disease patients, 33 samples in total. In the clinical cohort, patients with persistent Graves' disease had used antithyroid drugs for an average of around 9.9 years. Findings and caveats that apply to the study as a whole: Persistent patients shared more public clonotypes among themselves (2,741) than newly diagnosed patients did (about 1,000). Preferential use of TRBV28, TRBJ1-2 and TRBJ2-5 was observed in persistent disease, whereas TRBV20-1 and TRBJ2-1 were favored in newly diagnosed disease. The authors noted that the small sample size was a limitation that may lower accuracy. Sequencing and analysis were restricted to the TCR beta chain. Lower TCR Shannon entropy and fewer highly expanded clones were observed in persistent Graves' disease patients than in newly diagnosed patients, which suggested clonal expansion. The study examined only peripheral blood because the primary lesion, thyroid tissue, could not be accessed.

CDR1 is given as DFQATT and CDR2 as SNEGSKA, both from the germline V gene (reference sequence). Including the terminal cysteine and phenylalanine, the CDR3 comprises 14 residues. Kept here is only the CDR3 DNA, which spans 42 bases and is read in frame from base 1. The V end gives up 5 bases and the J end 2 bases, leaving 8 bases in the junction not matched to a gene. The time point label, read with the paper, signifies: persistent/refractory GD, antithyroid drugs over 5 years with positive TRAb. For both TCR sequencing and RNA sequencing, RNA was extracted from PBMCs in TRIzol. Graves' disease was diagnosed according to American Thyroid Association guidelines. Recruitment of patients was carried out at an endocrinology department in Xi'an, China. From each patient, approximately 9 milliliters of peripheral blood was collected into an EDTA anticoagulant tube. Ficoll Paque Plus density gradient separation was used to isolate PBMCs, and no further T cell sorting was done. RNA quality was checked with an Agilent 2100 Bioanalyzer and agarose gel, and concentration with a NanoDrop 2000.

There are a few counts of this clonotype. Its antigen remains unidentified. Base qualities were left out, and no much larger clone turns up one base away. Receptor amplification or capture employed multiplex PCR. The listed sequencing device is Illumina HiSeq 4000. iRepertoire HTBI primers and Arm-PCR amplification of CDR3 regions were used to construct TCR beta libraries. PCR products were gel purified before sequencing. The original pipeline was this. Gene usage analysis of CDR3 amino acid clonotypes used the 55 to 65 TRBV and 12 to 15 TRBJ segments found across samples. COPE and FqMerger were used to merge filtered high-quality paired reads into contigs. BLAST was used to align contigs to the IMGT TRBV, TRBD and TRBJ reference genes, and CDR3 was defined following IMGT. Highly expanded clones were defined as clonotypes with a frequency above 0.1%. Repertoire diversity was measured by Shannon entropy, and V-J evenness by the Gini coefficient. Public clonotypes were defined as clonotypes shared by more than one individual. TCRdb itself trimmed the public reads at Q25 with fastp, ran MiXCR and retained productive beta chains. Each record represents a unique CDR3 protein, reported with the most common genes and DNA among its rows. The V and J calls and clone size are TCRdb's, not the authors'. Within this sample are roughly 700,000 distinct CDR3 sequences, with 25% to 35% of them counted one time only. The ten most abundant clones make up 42% of the sample.

The source material was peripheral blood mononuclear cells (PBMCs), sampled when the disease was refractory, from a patient treated with antithyroid drugs. The rearranged segments are TRBV20-1 and TRBJ2-7, and TRBD1 aligns with 8 junction nucleotides. This receptor was identified in a female donor with Graves disease. The CDR3 is CSASGQGHPYEQYF. In nucleotide form, the sequence is TGCAGTGCTTCTGGACAGGGCCATCCCTACGAGCAGTACTTC.